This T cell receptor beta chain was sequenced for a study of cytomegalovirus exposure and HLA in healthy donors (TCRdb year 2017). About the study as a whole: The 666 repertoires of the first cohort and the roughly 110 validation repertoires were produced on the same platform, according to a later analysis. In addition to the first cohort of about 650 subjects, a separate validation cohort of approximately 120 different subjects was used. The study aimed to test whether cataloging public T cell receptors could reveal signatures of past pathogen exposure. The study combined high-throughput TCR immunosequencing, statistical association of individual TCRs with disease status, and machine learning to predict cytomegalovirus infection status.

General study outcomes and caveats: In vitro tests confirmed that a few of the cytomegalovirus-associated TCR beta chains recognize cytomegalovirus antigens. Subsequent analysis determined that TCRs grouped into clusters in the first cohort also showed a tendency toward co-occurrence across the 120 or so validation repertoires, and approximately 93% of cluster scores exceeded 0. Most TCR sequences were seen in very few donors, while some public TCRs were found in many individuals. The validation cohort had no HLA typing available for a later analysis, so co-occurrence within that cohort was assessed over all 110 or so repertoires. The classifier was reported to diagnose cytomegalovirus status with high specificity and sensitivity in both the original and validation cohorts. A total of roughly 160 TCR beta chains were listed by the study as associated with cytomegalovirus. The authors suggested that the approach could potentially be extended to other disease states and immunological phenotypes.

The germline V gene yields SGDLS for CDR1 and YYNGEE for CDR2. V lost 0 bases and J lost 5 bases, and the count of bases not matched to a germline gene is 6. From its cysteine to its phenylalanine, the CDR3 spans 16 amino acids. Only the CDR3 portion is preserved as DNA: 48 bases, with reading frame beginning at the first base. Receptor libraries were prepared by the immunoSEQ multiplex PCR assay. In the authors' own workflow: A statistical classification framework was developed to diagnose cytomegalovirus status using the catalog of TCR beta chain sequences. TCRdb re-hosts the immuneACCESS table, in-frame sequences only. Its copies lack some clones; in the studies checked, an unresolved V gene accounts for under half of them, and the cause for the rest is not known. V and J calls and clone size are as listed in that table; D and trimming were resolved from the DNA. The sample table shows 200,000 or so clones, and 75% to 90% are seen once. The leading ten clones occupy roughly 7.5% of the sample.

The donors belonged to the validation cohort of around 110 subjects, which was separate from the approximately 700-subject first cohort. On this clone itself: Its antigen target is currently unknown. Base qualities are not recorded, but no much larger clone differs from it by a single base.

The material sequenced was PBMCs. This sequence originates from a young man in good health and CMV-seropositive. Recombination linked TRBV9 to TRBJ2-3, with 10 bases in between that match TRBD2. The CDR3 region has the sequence CASSVVAGGEVDTQYF. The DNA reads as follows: TGTGCCAGCAGCGTAGTAGCGGGAGGTGAAGTAGATACGCAGTATTTT. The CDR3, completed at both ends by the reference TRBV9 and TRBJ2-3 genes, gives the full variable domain DSGVTQTPKHLITATGQRVTLRCSPRSGDLSVYWYQQSLDQGLQFLIQYYNGEERAKGNILERFSAQQFPDLHSELNLSSLELGDSALYFCASSVVAGGEVDTQYFGPGTRLTVL.